The rows below give T cell receptor beta chains drawn from one sample of a study of blood T cell repertoires in COVID-19. Sequenced by immunoSEQ multiplex PCR; TCRdb stores in-frame clones only, minus some. Of fewer than 350,000 clones in the sample, 81% were seen once. Sequencing was performed on peripheral blood. These receptor sequences come from a woman aged 60 to 75 with active or convalescent COVID-19. CDR3s include the opening cysteine and the closing phenylalanine or tryptophan. D genes are given only for firm matches. Only part of the rows carry a size: once, few, many, or a class if the clone is expanded.

v_gene: TRBV5-8
len: 15
abundance: .
j_gene: TRBJ1-2
d_gene: .
CDR3aa: CASSDRGGRAYGYTF
CDR3nt: TGTGCCAGCAGCGATAGGGGCGGCAGGGCCTATGGCTACACCTTC

v_gene: TRBV4-1
len: 13
abundance: .
j_gene: TRBJ1-6
d_gene: TRBD1
CDR3aa: CASSDGTADLLHF
CDR3nt: TGCGCCAGCAGCGACGGGACAGCCGACCTCCTCCACTTT

v_gene: TRBV5-1
len: 18
abundance: .
j_gene: TRBJ1-1
d_gene: .
CDR3aa: CASSLNVAGSPLNTEAFF
CDR3nt: TGCGCCAGCAGCTTGAACGTTGCGGGCTCCCCGCTGAACACTGAAGCTTTCTTT

v_gene: TRBV3-1/TRBV3-2
len: 15
abundance: .
j_gene: TRBJ1-1
d_gene: .
CDR3aa: CASSALSIWNTEAFF
CDR3nt: TGTGCCAGCAGCGCCCTATCTATCTGGAACACTGAAGCTTTCTTT

v_gene: TRBV11-3
len: 15
abundance: .
j_gene: TRBJ2-2
d_gene: TRBD2
CDR3aa: CASSLGAGLTGELFF
CDR3nt: TGTGCCAGCAGCTTAGGAGCGGGGCTGACCGGGGAGCTGTTTTTT

v_gene: TRBV7-2
len: 14
abundance: .
j_gene: TRBJ2-7
d_gene: .
CDR3aa: CASSLAQNTYEQYF
CDR3nt: TGTGCCAGCAGCTTAGCACAGAATACCTACGAGCAGTACTTC

v_gene: TRBV6-5
len: 12
abundance: few
j_gene: TRBJ1-2
d_gene: .
CDR3aa: CASREGGYGYTF
CDR3nt: TGTGCCAGCCGGGAGGGCGGCTATGGCTACACCTTC

v_gene: TRBV30
len: 15
abundance: .
j_gene: TRBJ2-5
d_gene: TRBD2
CDR3aa: CAWRKLAGGLETQYF
CDR3nt: TGTGCCTGGAGAAAACTAGCGGGGGGTTTAGAGACCCAGTACTTC

v_gene: TRBV7-2
len: 13
abundance: .
j_gene: TRBJ1-2
d_gene: TRBD1
CDR3aa: CASSPDRGNGYTF
CDR3nt: TGTGCCAGCAGTCCCGACAGGGGAAATGGCTACACCTTC

v_gene: TRBV7-9
len: 15
abundance: few
j_gene: TRBJ1-5
d_gene: .
CDR3aa: CASSPGAGRGQPQHF
CDR3nt: TGTGCCAGCAGCCCCGGGGCAGGGAGGGGTCAGCCCCAGCATTTT

v_gene: TRBV5-1
len: 15
abundance: .
j_gene: TRBJ1-3
d_gene: TRBD1
CDR3aa: CASSTTGGSTDTIYF
CDR3nt: TGCGCCAGCAGCACCACAGGGGGGTCTACGGACACCATATATTTT

v_gene: TRBV10-3
len: 15
abundance: .
j_gene: TRBJ1-1
d_gene: .
CDR3aa: CAISAQDEGNTEAFF
CDR3nt: TGTGCCATCAGTGCCCAGGACGAGGGTAACACTGAAGCTTTCTTT

v_gene: TRBV6-4
len: 13
abundance: .
j_gene: TRBJ1-2
d_gene: .
CDR3aa: CASSAGLLYGYTF
CDR3nt: TGTGCCAGCAGTGCGGGACTCTTATATGGCTACACCTTC

v_gene: TRBV11-2
len: 16
abundance: .
j_gene: TRBJ2-2
d_gene: TRBD1
CDR3aa: CASSSQGSSNTGELFF
CDR3nt: TGTGCCAGCAGCTCACAGGGGTCATCGAACACCGGGGAGCTGTTTTTT

v_gene: TRBV25-1
len: 16
abundance: .
j_gene: TRBJ1-1
d_gene: TRBD1
CDR3aa: CASRRRDRGQNTEAFF
CDR3nt: TGTGCCAGCAGAAGGAGGGACAGGGGGCAGAACACTGAAGCTTTCTTT

v_gene: TRBV23-1
len: 14
abundance: .
j_gene: TRBJ1-4
d_gene: .
CDR3aa: CASSSVPQNEKLFF
CDR3nt: TGCGCCAGCAGTTCAGTTCCCCAAAATGAAAAACTGTTTTTT

v_gene: TRBV7-3
len: 16
abundance: .
j_gene: TRBJ1-2
d_gene: TRBD1
CDR3aa: CASSPDRVGGTYGYTF
CDR3nt: TGTGCCAGCAGCCCGGACAGGGTGGGGGGAACATATGGCTACACCTTC

v_gene: TRBV29-1
len: 15
abundance: .
j_gene: TRBJ2-4
d_gene: .
CDR3aa: CSVHSPRSGKNIQYF
CDR3nt: TGCAGCGTTCACTCTCCCCGGTCGGGCAAAAACATTCAGTACTTC

v_gene: TRBV14
len: 13
abundance: few
j_gene: TRBJ1-1
d_gene: .
CDR3aa: CASSYRVGTEAFF
CDR3nt: TGTGCCAGCAGCTACAGGGTGGGCACTGAAGCTTTCTTT

v_gene: TRBV5-1
len: 16
abundance: .
j_gene: TRBJ1-1
d_gene: .
CDR3aa: CASSPNIRSMNTEAFF
CDR3nt: TGCGCCAGCAGCCCTAACATCCGGAGTATGAACACTGAAGCTTTCTTT

v_gene: TRBV6-2/TRBV6-3
len: 15
abundance: .
j_gene: TRBJ1-5
d_gene: .
CDR3aa: CASSPGQGGNQPQHF
CDR3nt: TGTGCCAGCAGCCCCGGCCAGGGAGGAAATCAGCCCCAGCATTTT

v_gene: TRBV2
len: 11
abundance: .
j_gene: TRBJ2-3
d_gene: TRBD2
CDR3aa: CASSGRPSGNF
CDR3nt: TGTGCCAGCAGTGGTCGGCCTAGCGGGAATTTT

v_gene: TRBV6-5
len: 16
abundance: .
j_gene: TRBJ1-6
d_gene: TRBD1
CDR3aa: CASSYSGTGAKSPLHF
CDR3nt: TGTGCCAGCAGTTACTCCGGGACAGGGGCTAAATCACCCCTCCACTTT

v_gene: TRBV2
len: 16
abundance: .
j_gene: TRBJ1-5
d_gene: .
CDR3aa: CASRGASGVRYQPQHF
CDR3nt: TGTGCCAGCAGGGGGGCGTCCGGTGTCCGATATCAGCCCCAGCATTTT

v_gene: TRBV7-9
len: 14
abundance: .
j_gene: TRBJ1-1
d_gene: .
CDR3aa: CASSPTGAGTEAFF
CDR3nt: TGTGCCAGCAGCCCAACAGGCGCGGGAACTGAAGCTTTCTTT

v_gene: TRBV4-3
len: 15
abundance: .
j_gene: TRBJ2-1
d_gene: TRBD2
CDR3aa: CASSPHLLAGEGQFF
CDR3nt: TGCGCCAGCAGCCCACACCTTTTGGCGGGGGAAGGGCAGTTCTTC

v_gene: TRBV19
len: 16
abundance: .
j_gene: TRBJ2-1
d_gene: TRBD2
CDR3aa: CASSSGLAGAYNEQFF
CDR3nt: TGTGCCAGTAGCTCGGGACTAGCGGGGGCCTACAATGAGCAGTTCTTC

v_gene: TRBV19
len: 17
abundance: once
j_gene: TRBJ1-3
d_gene: .
CDR3aa: CASSLSRAGQAGNTIYF
CDR3nt: TGTGCCAGTAGTCTCTCGAGGGCCGGTCAAGCTGGAAACACCATATATTTT

v_gene: TRBV21-1
len: 15
abundance: .
j_gene: TRBJ2-3
d_gene: .
CDR3aa: CASSKEGQGTDTQYF
CDR3nt: TGTGCCAGCAGCAAAGAGGGGCAGGGCACAGATACGCAGTATTTT

v_gene: TRBV5-1
len: 19
abundance: .
j_gene: TRBJ2-2
d_gene: TRBD1
CDR3aa: CASSLEAGTGTTSTGELFF
CDR3nt: TGCGCCAGCAGCTTGGAGGCCGGGACAGGGACAACGAGCACCGGGGAGCTGTTTTTT

v_gene: TRBV12-3/TRBV12-4
len: 12
abundance: .
j_gene: TRBJ1-2
d_gene: .
CDR3aa: CASSGANYGYTF
CDR3nt: TGTGCCAGCTCAGGGGCAAACTATGGCTACACCTTC

v_gene: TRBV28
len: 16
abundance: few
j_gene: TRBJ1-3
d_gene: TRBD1
CDR3aa: CASSKGGQTLGNTIYF
CDR3nt: TGTGCCAGCAGTAAGGGGGGACAGACCCTTGGAAACACCATATATTTT

v_gene: TRBV9
len: 16
abundance: .
j_gene: TRBJ2-3
d_gene: TRBD2
CDR3aa: CASSVGGSGDKDTQYF
CDR3nt: TGTGCCAGCAGCGTAGGGGGGAGCGGGGATAAAGATACGCAGTATTTT

v_gene: TRBV30
len: 16
abundance: once
j_gene: TRBJ2-5
d_gene: TRBD2
CDR3aa: CAWSQYLAGGQETQYF
CDR3nt: TGTGCCTGGAGTCAATACTTAGCGGGGGGGCAGGAGACCCAGTACTTC

v_gene: TRBV9
len: 17
abundance: .
j_gene: TRBJ2-3
d_gene: TRBD2
CDR3aa: CASTLGLAGGNTDTQYF
CDR3nt: TGTGCCAGCACCCTGGGGCTAGCGGGGGGAAACACAGATACGCAGTATTTT

v_gene: TRBV5-1
len: 14
abundance: .
j_gene: TRBJ1-1
d_gene: TRBD1
CDR3aa: CASSPGQPGTEAFF
CDR3nt: TGCGCCAGCAGCCCGGGACAGCCCGGCACTGAAGCTTTCTTT

v_gene: TRBV5-1
len: 15
abundance: .
j_gene: TRBJ2-7
d_gene: .
CDR3aa: CASSLALSGEGEQYF
CDR3nt: TGCGCCAGCAGCCTGGCCCTTTCAGGGGAGGGGGAGCAGTACTTC

v_gene: TRBV6-6
len: 11
abundance: .
j_gene: TRBJ1-1
d_gene: .
CDR3aa: CASTFSTEAFF
CDR3nt: TGTGCAAGTACATTTTCGACTGAAGCTTTCTTT

v_gene: TRBV7-2
len: 11
abundance: few
j_gene: TRBJ2-5
d_gene: .
CDR3aa: CASSSQETQYF
CDR3nt: TGTGCCAGCAGCTCACAAGAGACCCAGTACTTC

v_gene: TRBV18
len: 12
abundance: .
j_gene: TRBJ1-4
d_gene: .
CDR3aa: CASSLPPGIVFF
CDR3nt: TGTGCCAGCTCTCTCCCCCCAGGGATCGTGTTTTTT

v_gene: TRBV5-4
len: 16
abundance: .
j_gene: TRBJ2-3
d_gene: TRBD1
CDR3aa: CASRDPGQGEGYTQYF
CDR3nt: TGTGCCAGCAGGGACCCGGGACAGGGCGAGGGCTATACGCAGTATTTT

v_gene: TRBV7-2
len: 17
abundance: .
j_gene: TRBJ2-3
d_gene: TRBD2
CDR3aa: CASSFVGGGAFEDTQYF
CDR3nt: TGTGCCAGCAGCTTCGTTGGCGGGGGGGCCTTTGAAGATACGCAGTATTTT

v_gene: TRBV27
len: 13
abundance: once
j_gene: TRBJ2-7
d_gene: .
CDR3aa: CASSPPGTYEQYF
CDR3nt: TGTGCCAGCAGTCCGCCAGGAACCTACGAGCAGTACTTC

v_gene: TRBV10-3
len: 13
abundance: .
j_gene: TRBJ2-3
d_gene: .
CDR3aa: CAISESTQDTQYF
CDR3nt: TGTGCCATCAGTGAGTCGACTCAGGATACGCAGTATTTT

v_gene: TRBV29-1
len: 11
abundance: .
j_gene: TRBJ2-7
d_gene: .
CDR3aa: CSVEDYGEQYF
CDR3nt: TGCAGCGTTGAAGACTACGGCGAGCAGTACTTC

v_gene: TRBV11-2
len: 14
abundance: .
j_gene: TRBJ2-7
d_gene: TRBD2
CDR3aa: CASSIYAGAYEQYF
CDR3nt: TGTGCCAGCAGCATATATGCGGGGGCCTACGAGCAGTACTTC

v_gene: TRBV7-9
len: 13
abundance: .
j_gene: TRBJ1-2
d_gene: TRBD1
CDR3aa: CASRQTGGDGYTF
CDR3nt: TGTGCCAGCAGGCAGACAGGGGGCGATGGCTACACCTTC

v_gene: TRBV3-1/TRBV3-2
len: 15
abundance: .
j_gene: TRBJ1-1
d_gene: .
CDR3aa: CASSHTRGGATEAFF
CDR3nt: TGTGCCAGCAGCCACACCCGGGGGGGGGCCACTGAAGCTTTCTTT

v_gene: TRBV19
len: 14
abundance: many
j_gene: TRBJ2-4
d_gene: .
CDR3aa: CASNRHRQENIQYF
CDR3nt: TGTGCCAGTAATCGCCATCGTCAGGAAAACATTCAGTACTTC

v_gene: TRBV2
len: 12
abundance: once
j_gene: TRBJ1-1
d_gene: .
CDR3aa: CASRAGGTEAFF
CDR3nt: TGTGCCAGCAGGGCAGGAGGGACTGAAGCTTTCTTT

v_gene: TRBV10-1
len: 16
abundance: .
j_gene: TRBJ2-4
d_gene: TRBD1
CDR3aa: CASSYRDRGAKNIQYF
CDR3nt: TGCGCCAGCAGTTATCGGGACAGGGGGGCCAAAAACATTCAGTACTTC

v_gene: TRBV4-1
len: 16
abundance: .
j_gene: TRBJ1-3
d_gene: .
CDR3aa: CASSQPTQGLGNTIYF
CDR3nt: TGCGCCAGCAGCCAGCCCACCCAGGGGCTAGGAAACACCATATATTTT